These T cell receptor beta chains were read from a single sample in a study of cytomegalovirus exposure and HLA in healthy donors. The protocol was immunoSEQ multiplex PCR, while the TCRdb copy is restricted to in-frame clones and leaves out a portion. The profile shows fewer than 150,000 clones, more than 70% of them singletons. The sample comprised PBMCs. The receptors were sampled from a woman in her forties or fifties in good health and CMV-seronegative. Both conserved end residues are trimmed from each CDR3. A D gene is named only where the DNA matches it firmly. Size is omitted from some rows. Given values are once, few, many or a class for expanded clones.

v_call: TRBV10-3; j_call: TRBJ1-2; d_call: NA; clone_size: few; cdr3_aa: AISSGRVVDYGYT
v_call: TRBV19; j_call: TRBJ1-2; d_call: NA; clone_size: NA; cdr3_aa: ASSLRDIWSYT
v_call: TRBV5-1; j_call: TRBJ2-2; d_call: NA; clone_size: few; cdr3_aa: ASSFRGTGELF
v_call: TRBV6-6; j_call: TRBJ1-2; d_call: NA; clone_size: few; cdr3_aa: ASSYSSFDRDYGYT
v_call: TRBV18; j_call: TRBJ1-1; d_call: NA; clone_size: NA; cdr3_aa: ASSPLGQRAPNTEAF
v_call: TRBV6-5; j_call: TRBJ1-3; d_call: NA; clone_size: once; cdr3_aa: ASSYSFSVGNTIY
v_call: TRBV6-1; j_call: TRBJ2-3; d_call: NA; clone_size: NA; cdr3_aa: ASSEALQGSDTQY
v_call: TRBV12-5; j_call: TRBJ1-2; d_call: TRBD1; clone_size: NA; cdr3_aa: ASGSSPIFYRTGTNYGYT
v_call: TRBV4-1; j_call: TRBJ1-5; d_call: NA; clone_size: NA; cdr3_aa: ASSQVQGPTWPQH
v_call: TRBV6-6; j_call: TRBJ1-1; d_call: NA; clone_size: NA; cdr3_aa: ASSSGQLVAF
v_call: TRBV5-1; j_call: TRBJ1-2; d_call: TRBD1; clone_size: NA; cdr3_aa: ASSLTGTGNGYT
v_call: TRBV5-1; j_call: TRBJ2-7; d_call: NA; clone_size: NA; cdr3_aa: ASSLDPSSYEQY
v_call: TRBV6-1; j_call: TRBJ2-7; d_call: NA; clone_size: few; cdr3_aa: ASSAYSDSYEQY
v_call: TRBV27; j_call: TRBJ2-1; d_call: TRBD1; clone_size: NA; cdr3_aa: ASSVRDRGYNEQF
v_call: TRBV30; j_call: TRBJ2-6; d_call: TRBD1; clone_size: NA; cdr3_aa: AWSQGVWGANVLT
v_call: TRBV11-3; j_call: TRBJ2-3; d_call: NA; clone_size: NA; cdr3_aa: ASSLTGEVDTQY
v_call: TRBV6-1; j_call: TRBJ2-7; d_call: NA; clone_size: once; cdr3_aa: ASSESLEEY
v_call: TRBV6-5; j_call: TRBJ1-2; d_call: NA; clone_size: NA; cdr3_aa: ASSYGQRPHYGYT
v_call: TRBV10-3; j_call: TRBJ1-2; d_call: TRBD1; clone_size: NA; cdr3_aa: AMMRDSSHGYT
v_call: TRBV15; j_call: TRBJ1-2; d_call: NA; clone_size: NA; cdr3_aa: ATSSRGDGPNYGYT
v_call: TRBV6-1; j_call: TRBJ1-5; d_call: TRBD1; clone_size: NA; cdr3_aa: ASSELQGAGQPQH
v_call: TRBV19; j_call: TRBJ2-7; d_call: TRBD1; clone_size: NA; cdr3_aa: ASRPRQGAGEQY
v_call: TRBV4-3; j_call: TRBJ2-1; d_call: TRBD1; clone_size: few; cdr3_aa: ASSQQPRAGTGEQF
v_call: TRBV27; j_call: TRBJ2-7; d_call: NA; clone_size: few; cdr3_aa: ASSFGQAYYEQY
v_call: TRBV19; j_call: TRBJ2-1; d_call: NA; clone_size: once; cdr3_aa: ASSTPFYNEQF
v_call: TRBV7-2; j_call: TRBJ2-3; d_call: TRBD1; clone_size: NA; cdr3_aa: ASSWDSSTDTQY
v_call: TRBV6-1; j_call: TRBJ1-1; d_call: NA; clone_size: few; cdr3_aa: ASSDGAAMNTEAF
v_call: TRBV15; j_call: TRBJ2-3; d_call: NA; clone_size: NA; cdr3_aa: ATSRGLVPTDTQY
v_call: TRBV5-6; j_call: TRBJ2-5; d_call: TRBD2; clone_size: NA; cdr3_aa: ASSITSGGGETQY
v_call: TRBV4-2; j_call: TRBJ1-1; d_call: NA; clone_size: once; cdr3_aa: ASSQDSMNTEAF
v_call: TRBV2; j_call: TRBJ2-1; d_call: NA; clone_size: few; cdr3_aa: ASRDTPQGRMF
v_call: TRBV27; j_call: TRBJ1-1; d_call: TRBD1; clone_size: NA; cdr3_aa: ASSLRTGVSTEAF
v_call: TRBV7-6; j_call: TRBJ2-5; d_call: NA; clone_size: NA; cdr3_aa: ASSLLGREVETQY
v_call: TRBV28; j_call: TRBJ1-2; d_call: NA; clone_size: NA; cdr3_aa: ASSQSQQYGYT
v_call: TRBV4-2; j_call: TRBJ1-1; d_call: NA; clone_size: NA; cdr3_aa: ASSQHRGGRENTEAF
v_call: TRBV6-6; j_call: TRBJ1-5; d_call: NA; clone_size: few; cdr3_aa: ASNLGGGGNQPQH
v_call: TRBV4-2; j_call: TRBJ1-2; d_call: NA; clone_size: few; cdr3_aa: ASSQVNVDGGYT
v_call: TRBV7-2; j_call: TRBJ1-5; d_call: NA; clone_size: few; cdr3_aa: ASSLTGRNQPQH
v_call: TRBV6-5; j_call: TRBJ2-7; d_call: TRBD1; clone_size: few; cdr3_aa: ASSSGTGAREQY
v_call: TRBV6-6; j_call: TRBJ2-4; d_call: TRBD2; clone_size: NA; cdr3_aa: ASRASREGNIQY
v_call: TRBV4-2; j_call: TRBJ2-3; d_call: TRBD2; clone_size: once; cdr3_aa: ASSPLAGGRRRTDTQY
v_call: TRBV6-4; j_call: TRBJ1-2; d_call: NA; clone_size: NA; cdr3_aa: ASSESANYGYT
v_call: TRBV29-1; j_call: TRBJ2-2; d_call: TRBD2; clone_size: NA; cdr3_aa: SVAGLAGVNTGELF
v_call: TRBV28; j_call: TRBJ2-1; d_call: TRBD1; clone_size: NA; cdr3_aa: ASTNAPGTGVYNEQF
v_call: TRBV28; j_call: TRBJ1-5; d_call: TRBD1; clone_size: few; cdr3_aa: ASTRGTGETRNQPQH
v_call: TRBV7-6; j_call: TRBJ1-1; d_call: NA; clone_size: NA; cdr3_aa: ASSSQIRGTEAF
v_call: TRBV28; j_call: TRBJ2-7; d_call: TRBD1; clone_size: NA; cdr3_aa: ASSLGTGLYEQY
v_call: TRBV11-2; j_call: TRBJ1-4; d_call: TRBD1; clone_size: NA; cdr3_aa: ASSPPGGYGEKLF
v_call: TRBV19; j_call: TRBJ1-1; d_call: NA; clone_size: NA; cdr3_aa: ASSIRDGSEAF
v_call: TRBV5-1; j_call: TRBJ1-1; d_call: NA; clone_size: NA; cdr3_aa: ASSLALSGWEAEAF
v_call: TRBV4-2; j_call: TRBJ2-1; d_call: TRBD2; clone_size: NA; cdr3_aa: ASSQAFERGGLVGVYEQF